This entry lists 19 T cell receptor beta chains sequenced from one sample in a study of tumor and adjacent non-tumor tissue in lung cancer. The library came from three nested PCR rounds adapted from ARM-PCR protocols. TCRdb re-called the multiplex PCR reads through MiXCR, storing one row per CDR3 protein. The top ten hold approximately 22% of the sample, which has roughly 120,000 distinct CDR3 sequences, approximately 80% seen once. This sample's RNA came from whole unsorted tissue. The specimen sequenced was lung tumor tissue. All receptors come from a man aged 70 or older with non-small cell lung cancer.

This clonotype has just one count. The chain has TRBV4-1 and TRBJ2-5; possibly TRBD1 for D (6 bases). V was clipped by 3 bases and J by 4 bases, with 15 bases between them. Germline-derived CDR1 and CDR2 are MGHRA and YSYEKL. This CDR3 is built from 15 residues. The CDR3 spells CASSHGWTDRETQYF. The DNA of the CDR3 is TGCGCCAGCAGCCATGGTTGGACAGACAGAGAGACCCAGTACTTC.

Note on this clonotype: Since the CDR3 does not end with the conserved phenylalanine or tryptophan, this likely comes from a read error. V gene TRBV11-2 combines with J gene TRBJ1-1; D may be TRBD1 (5 bases). Germline CDR1 SGHAT, CDR2 FQNNGV. V was pared by 8 bases and J by 11 bases, with 18 bases between. This CDR3 is built from 12 residues. The DNA of the CDR3 is TGTGCCAGCGGCAAGAACAGGCGAGACGCTTTCTCT. Translating it yields CASGKNRRDAFS.

V and J are TRBV29-1 and TRBJ2-2; no clear D gene. This CDR3 comprises 14 residues. Germline V gene data show CDR1 as SQVTM and CDR2 as ANQGSEA. The CDR3 loop is CSAVRSGCTGELFF. DNA of the CDR3: TGCAGTGCCGTTCGGAGTGGGTGCACCGGGGAGCTGTTTTTT.

About this clonotype: Since a much larger clone is just one base distant, this may be a read error. This chain connects TRBV10-2 to TRBJ1-2; D unresolved. CDR1 and CDR2 from the germline V gene are WSHSY and SAAADI. This CDR3 contains 13 residues. The CDR3 sequence: CTSSEFTEDGYTF. The CDR3 bases are TGCACCAGCAGTGAGTTTACAGAGGATGGCTACACCTTC.

To note about this clonotype: The junction does not match germline at one end; this may be a read error. The rearrangement joins TRBV6-2 or TRBV6-3 to TRBJ2-1; D not resolved. Germline V gene data show CDR1 as MNHEY and CDR2 as SVGEGT. This CDR3 is built from 13 residues. The CDR3 sequence: CACSWRPKNEQFF. CDR3 DNA sequence: TGTGCCTGCAGTTGGCGGCCAAAGAATGAGCAGTTCTTC.

Details on this clonotype: The CDR3 end shows no conserved phenylalanine or tryptophan, and so a read error is likely. The chain uses TRBV4-2 and TRBJ2-7, with TRBD1 identical over 7 bases. The CDR3 loop spans 14 amino acids. CDR1 is LGHNA and CDR2 is YNFKEQ in the germline V gene. This CDR3 is CPSSQGQDLYEQYS. In nucleotides, the CDR3 is TGTCCCAGCAGCCAAGGACAGGATCTCTACGAGCAGTACTCC.

Comment on this clonotype: One end of the junction varies from germline; a read error may be responsible. In DNA form, the CDR3 reads TGTGCCAGCAGTTACCAACCAAGCGGGAGTACCGAGTCCTATGAGCAGTACTTC. Protein: CASSYQPSGSTESYEQYF. The chain links TRBV6-5 to TRBJ2-7; 8 bases map to TRBD2. CDR1 MNHEY and CDR2 SVGAGI come from the germline V gene. The CDR3 is 18 residues long.

As concerns this clonotype: The conserved final phenylalanine or tryptophan is absent from the CDR3, which likely points to a read error. This chain connects TRBV2 to TRBJ2-7; 10 nucleotides line up with TRBD1. The germline V gene encodes CDR1 SNHLY and CDR2 FYNNEI. This CDR3 is built from 14 residues. V was pared by 7 bases and J by 10 bases, with 13 bases of the junction left unmatched. CDR3 protein: CASMTTGGLGEQYL. For the CDR3, the DNA is TGTGCCAGCATGACGACAGGGGGCCTTGGGGAACAGTACTTA.

Points on this clonotype: As the CDR3 is not closed by the conserved phenylalanine or tryptophan, this likely results from a read error. The limits of the CDR3 on the DNA are not certain, so only TCRdb's listed CDR3 is given. The chain couples TRBV28 to TRBJ2-7; TRBD1, the D gene given by the table, was not confirmed from the DNA. Ends included, the CDR3 has 15 residues. Germline V CDR1 and CDR2: MDHEN, SYDVKM. This CDR3 is CASTSRRAGGYEQYI.

This chain joins TRBV4-1 and TRBJ2-7; D possibly matches TRBD1 or TRBD2 (6 bases each). The CDR3 spans 16 residues. Trimming took 4 bases from V and 9 from J, leaving 25 bases between them. Germline CDR1 is MGHRA and CDR2 is YSYEKL. CDR3 residues: CASSRTLAVEGDLQYF. CDR3 sequence (DNA): TGCGCCAGCAGCCGAACATTAGCGGTAGAGGGGGACTTGCAGTACTTC.

A single count supports this clonotype. At one of its ends the junction is not consistent with the germline gene, which may arise from a read error. This sequence joins TRBV6-6 and TRBJ2-3; the match to TRBD1 covers 10 bases. The CDR3 sequence is 17 residues long. Germline assignment: CDR1 MNHNY and CDR2 SVGAGI (reference sequence). CDR3 coding DNA: TGTGCCATCAGTTACGATCCAGACAGGGGGCGCATAGATATGCAGTATTTT. Translating gives CAISYDPDRGRIDMQYF.

As concerns this clonotype: A much larger clone differs from this one at a single base, so this may be a read error. This chain links TRBV28 with TRBJ1-5; D unresolved. This CDR3 spans 13 amino acids. Germline values: CDR1 MDHEN, CDR2 SYDVKM. The DNA of the CDR3 is TGTGCCCGCAGTTACACAGTCTTACGGCCCCAGCATTTT. Its protein is CARSYTVLRPQHF. Based on the CDR3 plus reference TRBV28 and TRBJ1-5, the full variable domain is DVKVTQSSRYLVKRTGEKVFLECVQDMDHENMFWYRQDPGLGLRLIYFSYDVKMKEKGDIPEGYSVSREKKERFSLILESASTNQTSMYLCARSYTVLRPQHFGDGTRLSIL.

About this clonotype itself: Sequence at one end of the junction differs from germline and may be a read error. The chain is built from TRBV28 and TRBJ2-3, with TRBD2 identical over 8 bases. Germline loops: CDR1 MDHEN, CDR2 SYDVKM. This CDR3 contains 16 residues. The CDR3 loop is CAGSFSSGRGTDTQYF. CDR3 nucleotide sequence: TGTGCCGGCAGTTTCTCCAGCGGGAGAGGAACAGACACACAGTATTTT.

On this clonotype: One end of the junction fails to match germline, which may point to a read error. The rearrangement joins TRBV12-3 or TRBV12-4 to TRBJ1-5; no firm D call. CDR3 length: 14 residues. CDR3: CASMEGGFNQPQHF. CDR3 DNA: TGTGCCAGCATGGAGGGAGGATTTAATCAACCCCAGCATTTT.

In regard to this clonotype: Sequence at one end of the junction differs from germline and may be a read error. The rearrangement uses TRBV6-6 and TRBJ1-3, with a possible D match to TRBD1 (5 bases). Germline assignment: CDR1 MNHNY and CDR2 SVGAGI (reference sequence). This CDR3 contains 15 residues. CDR3 coding DNA: TGTGCCAGTAGTTACCCAAGCATGGGGCAATCCACCATATATTTT. Amino acid sequence: CASSYPSMGQSTIYF.

Worth noting for this clonotype: Mismatch with germline at one junction end may stem from a read error. The chain couples TRBV7-9 to TRBJ2-5; 7 positions match TRBD2. The germline CDR1 and CDR2 sequences are SEHNR and FQNEAQ (reference sequence). The CDR3 has 15 amino acids. CDR3: CTSSPSGVEQETQYF. The CDR3 DNA is TGTACCAGCAGCCCAAGCGGGGTAGAACAGGAGACCCAGTACTTC.

Turning to this clonotype: This CDR3 fails to terminate in the conserved phenylalanine or tryptophan, so it likely reflects a read error. The genes are TRBV4-3 and TRBJ2-7; possible D gene TRBD2, 6 bases. This CDR3 has 16 amino acids. CDR1 is LGHNA, CDR2 YSLEER, per germline. CDR3 loop: CASNQDLQTSSYEQYY. CDR3 sequence (DNA): TGCGCCAGCAACCAAGATCTGCAGACTAGCTCCTACGAGCAGTACTAC.

The V gene is TRBV5-4, the J gene TRBJ2-5; D may be TRBD1 (6 bases). Germline lookup yields CDR1 SGHNT and CDR2 YYREEE (reference sequence). The CDR3 length is 14 residues. Trimming removed 0 bases from V and 11 bases from J, with 17 bases in between. The CDR3 sequence is CASSLDATVGTQYF. The CDR3 bases are TGTGCCAGCAGCTTGGATGCCACTGTTGGGACACAGTACTTC.

The chain recombines TRBV4-2 with TRBJ2-7, with 7 bases matching TRBD1. From germline, CDR1 is LGHNA and CDR2 YNFKEQ. This CDR3 spans 12 amino acids. CDR3 DNA: TGTGTTAGCAGCCAGGGGGACTACGAGCAGTACTTC. Its protein product is CVSSQGDYEQYF.